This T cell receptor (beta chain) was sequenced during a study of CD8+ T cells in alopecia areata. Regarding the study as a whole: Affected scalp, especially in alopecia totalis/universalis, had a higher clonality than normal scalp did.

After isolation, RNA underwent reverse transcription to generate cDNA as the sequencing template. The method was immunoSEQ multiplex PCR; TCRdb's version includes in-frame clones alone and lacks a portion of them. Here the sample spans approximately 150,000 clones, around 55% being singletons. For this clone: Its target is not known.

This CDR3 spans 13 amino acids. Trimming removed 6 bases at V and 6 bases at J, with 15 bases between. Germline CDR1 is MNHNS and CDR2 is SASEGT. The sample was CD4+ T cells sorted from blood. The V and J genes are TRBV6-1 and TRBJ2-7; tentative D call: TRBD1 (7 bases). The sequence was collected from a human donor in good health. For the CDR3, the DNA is TGTGCCAGCAGGGAGGGGGCGCTGGGCGAGCAGTACTTC. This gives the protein CASREGALGEQYF.